This note documents a single T cell receptor beta chain sequence. Its antigen specificity is not known. Base-call qualities are not available, and no considerably larger clone is one nucleotide away. The CDR3 regions of human TCRbeta chains were analyzed by immunosequencing. Processing in the source paper ran as follows. TCRs in the repertoires were compared against a reference library of SARS-CoV-2-specific TCRs that had been generated with the MIRA antigen-specificity platform. Breadth meant the fraction of unique TCRs that were SARS-CoV-2-associated, whereas depth meant the fraction of total T cells that were SARS-CoV-2-associated. Using the MIRA data, each spike-specific TCR was assigned both to the spike region to which the TCR was reactive and to a CD4 or CD8 class. Log10-transformed breadth and depth values were compared by one-way ANOVA with Sidak's multiple comparisons tests. The clones in this table, taken by TCRdb from immuneACCESS, are in-frame only. Not every clone is retained; where verified, under half of the shortfall comes from an unresolved V gene, and the cause of the rest is unknown. V and J calls and clone size are copied from that table; D and trimming were computed from the DNA. In this sample the table shows over 150,000 clones, over 85% of which occur a single time. The ten largest clones capture under 20% of the sample.

The data derive from a study of T cell responses to AZD1222 COVID-19 vaccine (dated by TCRdb to the early 2020s). Background on the whole study: Because spike-specific TCR depth and breadth did not differ between the two schedules, AZD1222 recipients who got a second dose at roughly 4 weeks were pooled with those who got a second dose at roughly 12 weeks. A total of under 250 trial participants underwent TCR sequencing, of whom 207 had received two doses of AZD1222 and 26 had received two doses of the MenACWY control vaccine. Enrollment into the trials was organized by age into subgroups of 18-55, 56-69 and 70-plus years, and those subgroups contained roughly 140, 27 and 60 TCR-sequenced participants, respectively.

The time point label here, explained by the study, means: baseline before first vaccination. Vaccinee samples were obtained from the UK trials COV001 and COV002, which included a single-blind randomized controlled phase 2/3 trial of AZD1222 (ChAdOx1 nCoV-19) in healthy adults. For TCRbeta chain sequencing, PBMC samples were collected from trial participants at day 0 and at day 28 after the second dose. What the work shows at the level of the full study, not this receptor alone: Spike-specific TCR breadth and depth rose significantly after two AZD1222 doses compared with day 0 and with MenACWY recipients. Participants were mostly white British and included more females than males, and it was suggested by the authors that clonal diversity may have been underestimated. Conclusions about previously exposed vaccinees are limited, since just a handful of AZD1222 recipients were seropositive for SARS-CoV-2 at baseline. CD4 TCRs associated with the vaccine covered the entire spike protein, and the dominant responses were in regions 160-218 and 743-854. In the small 56-69-year group, the increase in depth fell short of significance, most likely because of low power. Epitopes outside the regions mutated in the B.1.351 and B.1.1.7 variants were reportedly recognized by nearly half of the unique spike-specific TCRs. Because no day 14 peak-response samples were available, repertoires were characterized only after the peak T cell response.

The germline V gene yields KGHDR for CDR1 and SFDVKD for CDR2. There are 13 amino acids in the CDR3, from cysteine to phenylalanine inclusive. Of the read, only the CDR3 DNA is kept; its 39 bases are in frame from base 1. Trimming takes 1 base from V and 10 bases from J, and the germline ends sit 10 bases apart. This sequence was found in an adult in good health. The sequence joins TRBV24-1 to TRBJ2-1, with TRBD2 as a weak D call on 5 bases. Sequenced here: peripheral blood, sampled on day 0 of AZD1222 vaccination. The CDR3 has the sequence CATSDFSGMEQFF. The sequenced DNA: TGTGCCACCAGTGATTTTTCGGGGATGGAGCAGTTCTTC.